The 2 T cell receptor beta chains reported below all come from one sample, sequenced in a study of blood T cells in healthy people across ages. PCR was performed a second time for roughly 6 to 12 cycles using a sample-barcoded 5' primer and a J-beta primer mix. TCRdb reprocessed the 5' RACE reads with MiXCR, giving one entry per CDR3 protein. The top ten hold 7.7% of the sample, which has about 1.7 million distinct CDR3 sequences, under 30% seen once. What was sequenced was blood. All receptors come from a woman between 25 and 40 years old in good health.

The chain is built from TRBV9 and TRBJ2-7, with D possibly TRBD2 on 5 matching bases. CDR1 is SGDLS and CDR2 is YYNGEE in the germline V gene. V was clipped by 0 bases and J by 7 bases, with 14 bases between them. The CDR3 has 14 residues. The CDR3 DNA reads TGTGCCAGCAGCGTAGACGTGGGGTCGGGAGAGCAGTACTTC. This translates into CASSVDVGSGEQYF.

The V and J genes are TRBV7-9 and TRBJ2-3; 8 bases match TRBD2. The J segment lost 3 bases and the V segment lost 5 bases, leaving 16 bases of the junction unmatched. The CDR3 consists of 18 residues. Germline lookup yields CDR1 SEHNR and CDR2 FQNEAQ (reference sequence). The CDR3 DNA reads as TGTGCCAGCAGCCCTCAGGCGGGAGCGGGAGACGGAACAGATACGCAGTATTTT. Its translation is CASSPQAGAGDGTDTQYF.